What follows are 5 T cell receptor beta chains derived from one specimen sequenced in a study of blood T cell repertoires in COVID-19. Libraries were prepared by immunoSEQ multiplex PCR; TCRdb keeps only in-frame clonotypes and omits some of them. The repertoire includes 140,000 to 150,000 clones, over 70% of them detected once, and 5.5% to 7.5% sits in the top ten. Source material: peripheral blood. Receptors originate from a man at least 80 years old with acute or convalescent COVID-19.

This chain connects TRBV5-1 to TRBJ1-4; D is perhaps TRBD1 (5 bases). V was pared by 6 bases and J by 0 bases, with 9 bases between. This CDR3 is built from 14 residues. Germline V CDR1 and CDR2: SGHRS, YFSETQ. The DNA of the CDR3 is TGCGCCAGCAACACAGGAGCAACTAATGAAAAACTGTTTTTT. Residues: CASNTGATNEKLFF.

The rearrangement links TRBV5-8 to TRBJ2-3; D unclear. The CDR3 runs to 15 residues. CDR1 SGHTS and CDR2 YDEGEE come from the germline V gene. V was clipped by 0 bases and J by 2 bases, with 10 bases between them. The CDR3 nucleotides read TGTGCCAGCAGCTTGGCATCACAGCTCACAGATACGCAGTATTTT. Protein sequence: CASSLASQLTDTQYF.

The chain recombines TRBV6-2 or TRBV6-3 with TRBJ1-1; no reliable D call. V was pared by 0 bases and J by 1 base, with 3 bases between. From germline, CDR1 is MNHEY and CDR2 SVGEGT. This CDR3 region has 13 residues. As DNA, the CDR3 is TGTGCCAGCAGTTACTCACAGAACACTGAAGCTTTCTTT. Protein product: CASSYSQNTEAFF.

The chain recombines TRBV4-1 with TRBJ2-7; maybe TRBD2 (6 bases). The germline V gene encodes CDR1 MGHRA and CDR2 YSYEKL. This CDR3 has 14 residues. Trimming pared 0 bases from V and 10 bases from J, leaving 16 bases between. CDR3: CASSQETAGLRQYF. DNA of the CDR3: TGCGCCAGCAGCCAAGAGACGGCGGGACTCCGACAGTACTTC.

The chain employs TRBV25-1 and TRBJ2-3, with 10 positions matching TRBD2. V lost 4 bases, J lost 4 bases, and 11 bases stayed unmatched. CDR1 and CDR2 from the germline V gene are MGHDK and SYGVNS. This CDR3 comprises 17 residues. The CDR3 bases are TGTGCCAGCAGTGGGACTAGCGGCCCCTCGGGGCCAGATACGCAGTATTTT. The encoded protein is CASSGTSGPSGPDTQYF.